Listed below are T cell receptor beta chains from one sample, sequenced in a study of blood T cell repertoires in COVID-19. Clones were sequenced by immunoSEQ multiplex PCR, and TCRdb holds only the in-frame ones, with some missing. The sample shows about 240,000 clones, roughly 88% of them seen only once. Sequencing input: peripheral blood. All receptors come from an older man with acute or convalescent COVID-19. Both conserved end residues are part of each CDR3. D genes are given only for firm matches. Clone size is shown for a subset of rows, as once, few, many or a class of expanded clone.

J gene	D gene	clone size	V gene	CDR3 DNA	CDR3 protein
TRBJ2-3	TRBD1	few	TRBV19	TGTGCCAGTAGTAAAGACAGGGGCGTAGGGGCAGATACGCAGTATTTT	CASSKDRGVGADTQYF
TRBJ2-5	TRBD1	.	TRBV5-1	TGCGCCAGCAGCTCCACAGGGGGCCTCCAAGAGACCCAGTACTTC	CASSSTGGLQETQYF
TRBJ2-1	TRBD2	.	TRBV5-1	TGCGCCAGCAGCTCGGGCCCCGGGACTAGCGGGGGGAACAATGAGCAGTTCTTC	CASSSGPGTSGGNNEQFF
TRBJ1-4	.	.	TRBV6-5	TGTGCCAGCAGTTACTCGACAGGAAGGAATGAAAAACTGTTTTTT	CASSYSTGRNEKLFF
TRBJ2-7	.	.	TRBV9	TGTGCCAGCAGCGTAGGGGCTCAATTATGGGACGAGCAGTACTTC	CASSVGAQLWDEQYF
TRBJ2-2	TRBD1	.	TRBV5-7	TGTGCCAGCAGCTTGGAACAGGGGGTAGTAACCGGGGAGCTGTTTTTT	CASSLEQGVVTGELFF
TRBJ1-1	.	.	TRBV7-3	TGTGCCAGCAGCTTAGAGGGCGTGAACACTGAAGCTTTCTTT	CASSLEGVNTEAFF
TRBJ1-1	.	.	TRBV19	TGTGCCAGTAGCTTACAGGAGAACACTGAAGCTTTCTTT	CASSLQENTEAFF
TRBJ2-6	TRBD2	.	TRBV9	TGTGCCAGCAGCTTCTCGACTAGCACTGGGGCCAACGTCCTGACTTTC	CASSFSTSTGANVLTF
TRBJ1-4	.	.	TRBV2	TGTGCCAGCAGTGGCCGGGGGGGAGAAAAACTGTTTTTT	CASSGRGGEKLFF
TRBJ1-1	TRBD1	.	TRBV6-2/TRBV6-3	TGTGCCAGCAGTTCCCACAGGGGCCCGAACACTGAAGCTTTCTTT	CASSSHRGPNTEAFF
TRBJ1-3	.	.	TRBV24-1	TGTGCCACCAGTGATTCAGACAGTTCGGGAAACACCATATATTTT	CATSDSDSSGNTIYF
TRBJ1-1	.	.	TRBV4-3	TGCGCCAGCAGCCAAGAATTGGCAGGGGCCACTGAAGCTTTCTTT	CASSQELAGATEAFF
TRBJ2-1	.	.	TRBV27	TGTGCCAGCGGCAGGGTGTCCTACAATGAGCAGTTCTTC	CASGRVSYNEQFF
TRBJ1-3	.	few	TRBV5-1	TGCGCCAGCAGCTTGGCGGGGAAGGGGGATGGAAACACCATATATTTT	CASSLAGKGDGNTIYF
TRBJ2-6	.	.	TRBV4-2	TGTGCCAGCAGCCAAGACACAGCAGGTAGTTCTGGGGCCAACGTCCTGACTTTC	CASSQDTAGSSGANVLTF
TRBJ1-6	TRBD1	.	TRBV10-3	TGTGCCATCGGGGGGTCACAGGGGGCGGAGAATTCACCCCTCCACTTT	CAIGGSQGAENSPLHF
TRBJ1-2	.	.	TRBV7-9	TGTGCCAGCAGCTTAGGACAACACTATGGCTACACCTTC	CASSLGQHYGYTF
TRBJ1-6	TRBD1	.	TRBV19	TGTGCCAGTAGTATACAGGGGGCGGACTCACCCCTCCACTTT	CASSIQGADSPLHF
TRBJ2-2	.	.	TRBV10-3	TGTGCCATCAGTGAAAGCCCTTGGGCTAGCGTAGCGAGGGATAGAGTGCTGTTTTTT	CAISESPWASVARDRVLFF
TRBJ1-1	.	.	TRBV7-9	TGTGCCAGCAGCCCACGAGGGAGGGACACTGAAGCTTTCTTT	CASSPRGRDTEAFF
TRBJ2-7	TRBD2	.	TRBV28	TGTGCCAGCAGTTTCGGTTTGCGGGGGAAGCAGTACTTC	CASSFGLRGKQYF
TRBJ1-1	.	.	TRBV5-1	TGCGCCAGCAGCTTGATGGCAGGAATCAACACTGAAGCTTTCTTT	CASSLMAGINTEAFF
TRBJ1-5	TRBD1	.	TRBV19	TGTGCCAGTAGTGCCCGACAGGGCGATCAGCCCCAGCATTTT	CASSARQGDQPQHF
TRBJ1-5	.	.	TRBV28	TGTGCCAGCAGTATTTTAACCACCCGGGGGCAGCCCCAGCATTTT	CASSILTTRGQPQHF
TRBJ1-6	.	.	TRBV2	TGTGCCAGCGATCGACAGAGAATTAATTCACCCCTCCACTTT	CASDRQRINSPLHF
TRBJ1-4	.	.	TRBV6-5	TGTGCCAGCAGTTCAGGGGAAACTAATGAAAAACTGTTTTTT	CASSSGETNEKLFF
TRBJ1-6	TRBD1	.	TRBV6-5	TGTGCCAGCAGTAGGACAGGCGGCAATTCACCCCTCCACTTT	CASSRTGGNSPLHF
TRBJ1-2	.	.	TRBV27	TGTGCCAGCAGGGAACAGGGACGAGCTAACTATGGCTACACCTTC	CASREQGRANYGYTF
TRBJ2-3	.	.	TRBV3-1/TRBV3-2	TGTGCCAGCAGCAGGGACGGGACTCCCCCAGATACGCAGTATTTT	CASSRDGTPPDTQYF
TRBJ2-2	.	.	TRBV3-1/TRBV3-2	TGTGCCAGCAGCGGGGGGGCGAGCACCGGGGAGCTGTTTTTT	CASSGGASTGELFF
TRBJ1-3	.	.	TRBV19	TGTGCCAGTAGACAGGGTGAAGGCACCATATATTTT	CASRQGEGTIYF
TRBJ1-1	.	.	TRBV4-1	TGCGCCAGCAGCCAAACCAGGGTTGCGAACACTGAAGCTTTCTTT	CASSQTRVANTEAFF
TRBJ1-5	TRBD1	.	TRBV5-4	TGTGCCAGCAGCTTTGGGGGACAGGCAAGCAATCAGCCCCAGCATTTT	CASSFGGQASNQPQHF
TRBJ1-4	TRBD1	.	TRBV18	TGTGCCAGCTCACCAAGGACAGGGACAGATCGAAAACTGTTTTTT	CASSPRTGTDRKLFF
TRBJ1-3	.	.	TRBV7-2	TGTGCCAGCAGCTTAGGGGCGGGGCCTGGAAACACCATATATTTT	CASSLGAGPGNTIYF
TRBJ1-2	.	.	TRBV4-1	TGCGCCAGCAGCCAGGGGGCCCAAAGGGGGACATTTAACTATGGCTACACCTTC	CASSQGAQRGTFNYGYTF
TRBJ1-1	.	.	TRBV18	TGTGCCAGCTCACCTACGCGGGCAGGGGATAGAGGAGCTTTCTTT	CASSPTRAGDRGAFF
TRBJ1-1	.	.	TRBV7-3	TGTGCCAGCAGCTTCTTCCGGAACACTGAAGCTTTCTTT	CASSFFRNTEAFF
TRBJ2-7	.	.	TRBV5-1	TGCGCCAGCAAGCCCCGGGGTGGAACCCCCTACGAGCAGTACTTC	CASKPRGGTPYEQYF
TRBJ1-1	.	.	TRBV6-2/TRBV6-3	TGTGCCAGCAGTTACGATGGCAGGGGTATGGGCACTGAAGCTTTCTTT	CASSYDGRGMGTEAFF
TRBJ1-2	.	once	TRBV7-2	TGTGCCAGCAGCTTAGAAGGGCGCAGGGGTAACTATGGCTACACCTTC	CASSLEGRRGNYGYTF
TRBJ2-7	.	.	TRBV11-1	TGTGCCAGCAGCTTAGGGCAGGGAACCTACGAGCAGTACTTC	CASSLGQGTYEQYF
TRBJ2-1	.	few	TRBV28	TGTGCCAGCAGTTTGCCGGGTGTCTCCTACAATGAGCAGTTCTTC	CASSLPGVSYNEQFF
TRBJ2-2	TRBD1	.	TRBV7-3	TGTGCCAGCAGCCTGGACAGGCGAAACACCGGGGAGCTGTTTTTT	CASSLDRRNTGELFF
TRBJ2-5	TRBD1	.	TRBV10-3	TGTGCCATCAAGCCCGGGACAGGGGAAGAGACCCAGTACTTC	CAIKPGTGEETQYF